The 23 T cell receptor beta chains in this list originate from one sample, sequenced in a study of molecular identifiers for immune sequencing clone quantification. Each CDR3 protein gets one entry after TCRdb re-called the PCR reads with MiXCR. The data contain approximately 54,000 distinct CDR3 sequences, 20% to 25% of them singletons. Sequenced input: naive CD8+ T cells from blood, with Jurkat cell RNA spiked in. Indicated subset: FACS-sorted CD8+CD4-CCR7+CD45RA+ naive T cells. Source of these receptors: a human donor in good health. Some libraries in this study had Jurkat cell RNA spiked in.

This clonotype was seen many times. This chain joins TRBV5-6 and TRBJ2-2; D is perhaps TRBD1 (5 bases). Trimming cost V 0 bases and J 10 bases, with 7 bases left between them. Germline CDR1 SGHDT, CDR2 YYEEEE. The CDR3 has 12 residues. The CDR3 nucleotides are TGTGCCAGCAGCTTGGGGGGCCTGGAGCTGTTTTTT. This encodes CASSLGGLELFF. The full variable domain, in which reference TRBV5-6 and TRBJ2-2 provide the parts outside the CDR3, is DAGVTQSPTHLIKTRGQQVTLRCSPKSGHDTVSWYQQALGQGPQFIFQYYEEEERQRGNFPDRFSGHQFPNYSSELNVNALLLGDSALYLCASSLGGLELFFGEGSRLTVL.

This clonotype has just one count. One end of the junction varies from germline; a read error may be responsible. The V gene is TRBV7-8, the J gene TRBJ2-4; 9 nucleotides line up with TRBD1. CDR3 length equals 15 residues. Germline V gene data show CDR1 as SGHVS and CDR2 as FQNEAQ. This chain's CDR3 is CAGSPQGAGSNIQYF. In nucleotides, the CDR3 is TGTGCCGGCAGCCCACAGGGGGCAGGGTCAAACATTCAGTACTTC.

This clonotype was counted at least ten times. V and J are TRBV20-1 and TRBJ2-7; D is ambiguous. CDR1 and CDR2 from the germline V gene are DFQATT and SNEGSKA (reference sequence). The CDR3 covers 17 residues. V was shortened by 3 bases and J by 2 bases, with 23 bases between the two germline ends. CDR3 sequence reads: CSASAAEWVADPYEQYF. The CDR3 DNA sequence: TGCAGTGCTAGTGCCGCGGAGTGGGTAGCTGACCCCTACGAGCAGTACTTC.

This clonotype was seen many times. J is TRBJ2-5 and V is TRBV10-3, with D possibly matching TRBD1 (5 bases). In germline, CDR1 is ENHRY, CDR2 SYGVKD. This CDR3 comprises 15 residues. Trimming cost V 6 bases and J 3 bases, with 17 bases left between them. The CDR3 nucleotides read TGTGCCATCAGCCGGACCCTCGACAGTGAAGAGACCCAGTACTTC. It codes for CAISRTLDSEETQYF.

This clonotype has a count of ten or more. The rearrangement uses TRBV12-3 or TRBV12-4 and TRBJ2-2; TRBD2 might be the D (6 bases). V was cut by 6 bases and J by 7 bases, with 15 bases left in between. This CDR3 has 14 amino acids. The CDR3 protein is CASSHSGEVGELFF. The CDR3 nucleotides are TGTGCCAGCAGCCATTCCGGGGAGGTCGGGGAGCTGTTTTTT.

The table lists this clonotype with many counts. The chain uses TRBV27 and TRBJ2-7; TRBD1 matches 8 bases. Germline CDR1 and CDR2: MNHEY and SMNVEV (reference sequence). The CDR3 covers 14 residues. J lost 5 bases, V lost 4 bases, and 7 bases had no gene match. Here the CDR3 DNA reads TGTGCCAGCAGTTATGAGACAGGGGACCACGAGCAGTACTTC. Residues: CASSYETGDHEQYF.

The sample holds many counts of this clonotype. The chain is built from TRBV29-1 and TRBJ2-1; 10 bases are shared with TRBD1. Per the germline V gene, CDR1 is SQVTM and CDR2 is ANQGSEA. With V trimmed by 3 bases and J by 9 bases, 11 bases remained unmatched. The CDR3 runs to 15 residues. The DNA of the CDR3 is TGCAGCGTTGATCCTAAGGGACAGGGGCCGTCTGAGCAGTTCTTC. This sequence encodes CSVDPKGQGPSEQFF.

This clonotype was found many times. The chain links TRBV7-2 to TRBJ1-2; D remains ambiguous. Germline V gene sequence: CDR1 SGHTA, CDR2 FQGNSA. Trimming took off 5 bases at V and 8 bases at J, with 18 bases between the two ends. The CDR3 runs 14 residues. The CDR3 nucleotides read TGTGCCAGCAGCCAGATCCCAGTATCGAGCGGCTACACCTTC. The encoded protein is CASSQIPVSSGYTF.

Comment on this clonotype: This may stem from a read error, because a much larger clone lies one nucleotide away. The chain recombines TRBV12-5 with TRBJ1-5; TRBD1 aligns across 8 bases. Unmatched junction bases numbered 6, after V lost 5 bases and J lost 9 bases. Per the germline V gene, CDR1 is LGHNT and CDR2 is FRNRAP. The CDR3 is 13 amino acids. The CDR3 DNA reads as TGTGCTAGTGGTCCGGACAGGGATCGGCCCCAGCATTTT. It specifies CASGPDRDRPQHF.

This rearrangement joins TRBV27 to TRBJ1-4; 7 bases line up with TRBD1. This CDR3 is built from 15 residues. Germline V lookup: CDR1 MNHEY, CDR2 SMNVEV (reference sequence). V shed 3 bases, J shed 5 bases, and the junction held 6 bases outside the gene matches. CDR3 DNA sequence: TGTGCCAGCAGTTTCACCGGGACAGTAAATGAAAAACTGTTTTTT. Translating it yields CASSFTGTVNEKLFF.

This clonotype appeared many times. CDR3 nucleotide sequence: TGTGCCAGCAGTGCCGGGACAACCTACGAGCAGTACTTC. Its protein product is CASSAGTTYEQYF. The V call is TRBV7-9, the J call TRBJ2-7; tentative D call: TRBD1 (6 bases). The germline V gene encodes CDR1 SEHNR and CDR2 FQNEAQ (reference sequence). The length of the CDR3 is 13 residues. V lost 6 bases and J 2 bases, leaving 11 bases between the germline ends.

This sequence joins TRBV4-1 and TRBJ2-1, with 9 bases fitting TRBD2. Germline assignment: CDR1 MGHRA and CDR2 YSYEKL. V lost 2 bases, J lost 7 bases, and 12 bases stayed unmatched. The length of the CDR3 is 17 residues. DNA for the CDR3: TGCGCCAGCAGCCAACCTGTTAGCGGGAGTCGGTATAATGAGCAGTTCTTC. Its translation: CASSQPVSGSRYNEQFF.

The chain recombines TRBV6-5 with TRBJ1-6, with 7 bases lining up with TRBD1. V lost 4 bases, J lost 3 bases, and 0 bases stayed unmatched. Germline CDR1 and CDR2: MNHEY and SVGAGI. The CDR3 sequence is 14 residues long. CDR3 DNA sequence: TGTGCCAGCAGTTGGGACAGCTATAATTCACCCCTCCACTTT. This encodes CASSWDSYNSPLHF.

The table lists this clonotype with many counts. J is TRBJ1-1 and V is TRBV5-6; the D is unclear. V lost 0 bases, J lost 3 bases, and 3 bases lay in between. In germline, CDR1 is SGHDT, CDR2 YYEEEE. The CDR3 is 12 residues long. In DNA, the CDR3 is TGTGCCAGCAGCTTGGTAGACACTGAAGCTTTCTTT. This codes for CASSLVDTEAFF.

This clonotype occurred many times. This chain connects TRBV4-1 to TRBJ2-7, with 10 bases identical to TRBD1. CDR3 size: 13 residues. The germline CDR1 and CDR2 sequences are MGHRA and YSYEKL. J was trimmed by 2 bases and V by 6 bases; bases with no gene match: 1. The CDR3 protein is CASRGQGAYEQYF. The CDR3 DNA reads TGCGCCAGCAGAGGACAGGGGGCCTACGAGCAGTACTTC.

CDR3 sequence: CASSQARTITDTQYF. CDR3 bases: TGTGCCAGCAGCCAAGCCCGGACTATCACAGATACGCAGTATTTT. The chain has TRBV14 and TRBJ2-3; tentatively, D is TRBD2 (6 bases). Trimming pared 1 base from V and 2 bases from J, leaving 10 bases between. The CDR3 totals 15 residues. The germline gives CDR1 SGHDN, CDR2 FVKESK. Full variable domain (outside the CDR3, taken from reference TRBV14 and TRBJ2-3): EAGVTQFPSHSVIEKGQTVTLRCDPISGHDNLYWYRRVMGKEIKFLLHFVKESKQDESGMPNNRFLAERTGGTYSTLKVQPAELEDSGVYFCASSQARTITDTQYFGPGTRLTVL.

The table lists this clonotype with many counts. The CDR3 reads CASSPLPGLAGFTDTQYF. DNA of the CDR3: TGCGCCAGCAGCCCCTTACCGGGACTAGCGGGGTTCACAGATACGCAGTATTTT. This chain joins TRBV5-1 and TRBJ2-3, with 13 bases fitting TRBD2. Trimming cost V 4 bases and J 2 bases; bases outside gene matches: 10. In germline, CDR1 is SGHRS, CDR2 YFSETQ. The CDR3 runs to 18 residues.

Concerning this clonotype itself: A clone one base away is much larger, so this may be a read error. The chain links TRBV30 to TRBJ2-2, with TRBD2 matching 8 bases. The CDR3 is 14 amino acids. Germline CDR1 reads GTSNPN; CDR2 reads SVGIG (reference sequence). DNA for the CDR3: TGTGCCTTATCGGGAGGGACGAACACCGGGGAGCTGTATTTT. Residues: CALSGGTNTGELYF. Filled out from reference TRBV30 and TRBJ2-2, the complete variable domain reads SQTIHQWPATLVQPVGSPLSLECTVEGTSNPNLYWYRQAAGRGLQLLFYSVGIGQISSEVPQNLSASRPQDRQFILSSKKLLLSDSGFYLCALSGGTNTGELYFGEGSRLTVL.

A word on this clonotype: This may be a read error, as it is one base from a much larger clone. V is TRBV7-6 and J is TRBJ2-4; 11 nucleotides align to TRBD1. CDR3 length: 15 amino acids. Looked up from germline, CDR1 is SGHVS and CDR2 is FNYEAQ. The CDR3 sequence: CASSAGTGGENIQHF. DNA for the CDR3: TGTGCCAGCAGCGCGGGGACAGGGGGAGAAAACATTCAGCACTTC.

This clonotype was seen at least ten times. The gene calls are TRBV19 and TRBJ1-5; D is unclear. Germline V lookup: CDR1 LNHDA, CDR2 SQIVND (reference sequence). The CDR3 sequence is 15 residues long. The V gene lost 3 bases and the J gene lost 2 bases, with 11 bases spanning the gap. The CDR3 spells CASSIASRGNQPQHF. DNA of the CDR3: TGTGCCAGTAGTATCGCGTCAAGGGGCAATCAGCCCCAGCATTTT.

Of note for this clonotype: A much larger clone lies a single base off, so this may be a read error. The rearrangement links TRBV24-1 to TRBJ1-5; a weak D match, TRBD1 (6 bases). The germline CDR1 and CDR2 sequences are KGHDR and SFDVKD. V was pared by 0 bases and J by 0 bases, with 23 bases between. This CDR3 has 21 amino acids. The CDR3 nucleotides read TGTGCCACCAGTGATTTGGCCATCTCAGGGGTGGATTTGTATAGCAATCAGCCCCAGCATTTT. This codes for CATSDLAISGVDLYSNQPQHF.

This clonotype occurred many times. CDR3 region: CASSHHSSNQPQHF. The CDR3 DNA follows: TGTGCCAGCAGCCACCACAGTAGCAATCAGCCCCAGCATTTT. This chain connects TRBV7-9 to TRBJ1-5, with D unresolved. Germline CDR1 is SEHNR and CDR2 is FQNEAQ (reference sequence). CDR3 length: 14 residues. Trimming stripped 5 bases from V and 0 bases from J, with 8 bases between.

There are many counts of this clonotype. This chain links TRBV11-2 with TRBJ2-7; no clear D gene. The ends were cut back, 3 bases at V and 6 bases at J, with 6 bases in the middle. This CDR3 has 11 residues. Germline V gene sequence: CDR1 SGHAT, CDR2 FQNNGV. CDR3 sequence (DNA): TGTGCCAGCAGCTTGCTTGGCGAGCAGTACTTC. It translates to CASSLLGEQYF.